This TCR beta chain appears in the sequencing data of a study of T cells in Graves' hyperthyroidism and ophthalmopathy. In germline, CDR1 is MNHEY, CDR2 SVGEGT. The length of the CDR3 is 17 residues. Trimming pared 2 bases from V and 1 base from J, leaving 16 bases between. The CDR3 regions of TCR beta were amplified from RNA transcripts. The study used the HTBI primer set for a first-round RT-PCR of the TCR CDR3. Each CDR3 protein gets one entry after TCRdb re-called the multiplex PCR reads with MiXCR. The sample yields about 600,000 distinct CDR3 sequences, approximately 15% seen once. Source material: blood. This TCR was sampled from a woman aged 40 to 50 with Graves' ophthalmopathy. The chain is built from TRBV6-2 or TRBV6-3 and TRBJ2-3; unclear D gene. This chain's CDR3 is CASSYAGRAVGTDTQYF. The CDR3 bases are TGTGCCAGCAGTTACGCTGGAAGGGCTGTTGGCACAGATACGCAGTATTTT.